This T cell receptor (beta chain) was retrieved from a study of spatial heterogeneity in lung cancer. Background on the study: Donation came from about 72 patients with untreated early-stage non-small cell lung cancer.

The germline V gene encodes CDR1 DFQATT and CDR2 SNEGSKA (reference sequence). Trimming left V 4 bases short and J 4 bases short, with 11 bases between. This CDR3 comprises 13 residues. Documented time point: blood at routine non-recurrence follow-up after resection. TCRdb reprocessed the 5' RACE reads with MiXCR, giving one entry per CDR3 protein. The top ten clones hold around 5.9% of a sample with over 15,000 distinct CDR3 sequences, 19% of them seen once. This material consisted of PBMCs, taken at follow-up. The TCR sequence derives from a male donor with early-stage non-small cell lung cancer. V and J are TRBV20-1 and TRBJ2-1; tentative D call: TRBD1 (6 bases). The chain's CDR3 is CSAIRTEYNEQFF. The CDR3 bases are TGCAGTGCTATACGGACAGAATACAATGAGCAGTTCTTC.